The 24 T cell receptor beta chains below all came from one sample that was sequenced in a study of T cell responses to AZD1222 COVID-19 vaccine. The assay was immunoSEQ multiplex PCR, and TCRdb's table has in-frame clones only and misses some. The sample includes roughly 80,000 clones, more than 90% seen only once; the top ten take more than 4%. Material: peripheral blood, obtained on day 0 of AZD1222 vaccination. The receptors were gathered from an adult in good health.

CDR3 DNA sequence: TGCAGCGTTGATTCTGGGGATGAAGCTTTCTTT. This encodes CSVDSGDEAFF. The rearrangement joins TRBV29-1 to TRBJ1-1; the D is unclear. The CDR3 contains 11 residues. CDR1 and CDR2 from the germline V gene are SQVTM and ANQGSEA. The germline V and J ends were trimmed by 3 bases and 7 bases, with 9 bases remaining between them.

The gene calls are TRBV4-2 and TRBJ2-4; 8 nucleotides line up with TRBD1. CDR1 is LGHNA and CDR2 is YNFKEQ in the germline V gene. The CDR3 contains 15 residues. J gave up 8 bases and V 2 bases, and 8 bases lay outside the gene matches. The CDR3 nucleotides are TGTGCCAGCAGCCAATCACAGGGGGTGGCCTACATTCAGTACTTC. Translation: CASSQSQGVAYIQYF.

The genes are TRBV12-3 or TRBV12-4 and TRBJ1-2, with D perhaps TRBD1 (5 bases). V was shortened by 5 bases and J by 4 bases, with 11 bases between the two germline ends. The CDR3 covers 13 residues. In DNA, the CDR3 is TGTGCCAGCAGTCCCGGGACTACCTATGGCTACACCTTC. Its protein product is CASSPGTTYGYTF.

This clone occurred once. This chain connects TRBV4-1 to TRBJ2-3, with no clear D. Between the trimmed V and J ends, which lost 4 bases and 1 base, there was a span of 3 bases. There are 12 residues in the CDR3. In germline, CDR1 is MGHRA, CDR2 YSYEKL. In DNA, the CDR3 is TGCGCCAGCAGCCTACGCACAGATACGCAGTATTTT. Encoded protein: CASSLRTDTQYF.

This clone appeared once. The chain carries TRBV5-1 and TRBJ2-1; 7 bases are shared with TRBD1. The CDR3 loop spans 19 amino acids. CDR1 is SGHRS, CDR2 YFSETQ, per germline. V lost 0 bases and J lost 5; bases outside the gene matches: 17. As DNA, the CDR3 is TGCGCCAGCAGCTTGGTACCCAGGGGGATATCGACTTTGGACAATGAGCAGTTCTTC. The encoded protein is CASSLVPRGISTLDNEQFF.

The genes are TRBV9 and TRBJ2-3; D may be TRBD1 or TRBD2 (5 bases each). This CDR3 has 15 residues. The V gene's germline CDR1 is SGDLS and CDR2 YYNGEE. Trimming took off 4 bases at V and 0 bases at J, with 12 bases between the two ends. The DNA for the CDR3 is TGTGCCAGCAGCCCGTCGGGACGTAGCACAGATACGCAGTATTTT. Residues: CASSPSGRSTDTQYF.

The V call is TRBV24-1, the J call TRBJ1-2, with TRBD1 identical over 10 bases. Trimming took 3 bases from V and 6 from J; bases not matched to a gene: 3. The CDR3 has 14 amino acids. CDR1 and CDR2 from the germline V gene are KGHDR and SFDVKD. The CDR3 loop is CATSDPDRGHGYTF. CDR3 in DNA: TGTGCCACCAGTGATCCCGACAGGGGGCATGGCTACACCTTC.

The CDR3 protein is CASSDPDRGGPPSYEQYF. CDR3 in DNA: TGTGCCAGCAGCGACCCCGACCGAGGGGGTCCCCCTTCCTACGAGCAGTACTTC. J is TRBJ2-7 and V is TRBV9, with D perhaps matching TRBD1 (6 bases). The CDR3 has 18 residues. Trimming removed 3 bases at V and 1 base at J, with 23 bases between. Germline lookup yields CDR1 SGDLS and CDR2 YYNGEE.

CDR3 sequence (DNA): TGTGCCAGCAGCCGGCAGCGGAACACCGGGGAGCTGTTTTTT. Translated, it gives CASSRQRNTGELFF. The chain combines TRBV3-1 (or the pseudogene TRBV3-2) with TRBJ2-2, with D uncertain. The CDR3 is 14 amino acids. V lost 4 bases, J lost 1 base, and 7 bases lay in between. Germline assignment: CDR1 LGHDT and CDR2 YNNKEL (reference sequence).

V is TRBV19 and J is TRBJ2-2; the D is unclear. The CDR3 is 13 residues long. CDR1 and CDR2 (germline): LNHDA, SQIVND (reference sequence). V dropped 6 bases and J dropped 4 bases, with 9 bases sitting between them. CDR3 coding DNA: TGTGCCAGTAGGACATATGCCACCGGGGAGCTGTTTTTT. Translation: CASRTYATGELFF. Full variable domain (missing parts from reference TRBV19 and TRBJ2-2): DGGITQSPKYLFRKEGQNVTLSCEQNLNHDAMYWYRQDPGQGLRLIYYSQIVNDFQKGDIAEGYSVSREKKESFPLTVTSAQKNPTAFYLCASRTYATGELFFGEGSRLTVL.

The chain is built from TRBV7-2 and TRBJ2-4; no definite D call. Germline loops: CDR1 SGHTA, CDR2 FQGNSA. V was cut by 5 bases and J by 0 bases, with 11 bases left in between. This CDR3 spans 15 amino acids. As DNA, the CDR3 is TGTGCCAGCAGCGGTAGTCGGTTAGCCAAAAACATTCAGTACTTC. It encodes CASSGSRLAKNIQYF.

The chain joins TRBV27 to TRBJ2-5; TRBD1 agrees at 7 bases. The length of the CDR3 is 13 residues. Per germline, CDR1 MNHEY and CDR2 SMNVEV (reference sequence). V was clipped by 5 bases and J by 4 bases; unmatched bases: 4. CDR3 DNA sequence: TGTGCCAGCAGTCGGACAGGCGGAGAGACCCAGTACTTC. Protein product: CASSRTGGETQYF.

CDR3 sequence reads: CASSEEADTIGEQYF. CDR3 DNA: TGTGCCAGCAGTGAAGAAGCGGACACAATTGGCGAGCAGTACTTC. V and J are TRBV6-1 and TRBJ2-7, with D possibly being TRBD1 or TRBD2 (5 bases each). The length of the CDR3 is 15 residues. Trimming stripped 1 base from V and 6 bases from J, with 16 bases between. Germline V lookup: CDR1 MNHNS, CDR2 SASEGT.

This clone was seen only a few times. V is TRBV7-8 and J is TRBJ1-3, with TRBD1 as a possible D gene (5 bases). Germline-derived CDR1 and CDR2 are SGHVS and FQNEAQ. The CDR3 is made up of 15 amino acids. Trimming cost V 0 bases and J 4 bases, with 10 bases left between them. The CDR3 region is CASSLARGTGNTIYF. CDR3 DNA sequence: TGTGCCAGCAGCTTAGCTCGGGGGACGGGAAACACCATATATTTT.

The chain couples TRBV2 to TRBJ1-2, with no clear D. V dropped 4 bases and J dropped 2 bases, with 8 bases sitting between them. There are 13 residues in the CDR3. Germline assignment: CDR1 SNHLY and CDR2 FYNNEI. The chain's CDR3 is CASSADKNYGYTF. The CDR3 DNA reads as TGTGCCAGCAGTGCTGACAAGAACTATGGCTACACCTTC. Full variable domain (remainder filled in from reference TRBV2 and TRBJ1-2): EPEVTQTPSHQVTQMGQEVILRCVPISNHLYFYWYRQILGQKVEFLVSFYNNEISEKSEIFDDQFSVERPDGSNFTLKIRSTKLEDSAMYFCASSADKNYGYTFGSGTRLTVV.

In its sample, this clone was seen once. This sequence joins TRBV10-3 and TRBJ2-1; TRBD2 matches at 11 bases. Germline trimming cut 10 bases from V and 7 bases from J; bases unmatched to any gene: 12. Looked up from germline, CDR1 is ENHRY and CDR2 is SYGVKD. CDR3 length: 15 amino acids. CDR3 in amino acids: CATTSGSLQGNEQFF. In DNA form, the CDR3 reads TGTGCCACTACTAGCGGGAGTCTCCAGGGGAATGAGCAGTTCTTC.

The rearrangement uses TRBV27 and TRBJ2-7; weak D call: TRBD2 (5 bases). The germline V and J ends were trimmed by 7 bases and 0 bases, with 10 bases remaining between them. Germline CDR1 and CDR2: MNHEY and SMNVEV (reference sequence). This CDR3 spans 13 amino acids. Written as DNA, the CDR3 is TGTGCCAGCACGGGAAGCAGCTCCTACGAGCAGTACTTC. This sequence encodes CASTGSSSYEQYF.

V and J are TRBV5-1 and TRBJ1-5, with a weak D call TRBD1 (6 bases). CDR1 SGHRS and CDR2 YFSETQ come from the germline V gene. The CDR3 extends over 13 amino acids. Deletions cut 4 bases from V and 5 bases from J, with 10 bases between. The CDR3, as DNA: TGCGCCAGCAGCCCCGAGGGGGATCAGCCCCAGCATTTT. It specifies CASSPEGDQPQHF.

The V gene is TRBV5-6, the J gene TRBJ1-1; D gene unclear. Germline CDR1 and CDR2: SGHDT and YYEEEE. The CDR3 covers 12 residues. V was shortened by 0 bases and J by 6 bases, with 6 bases between the two germline ends. CDR3 residues: CASSLAGSEAFF. In DNA form, the CDR3 reads TGTGCCAGCAGCTTGGCGGGATCTGAAGCTTTCTTT.

V is TRBV6-1 and J is TRBJ1-6; D not resolved. The CDR3 has 15 residues. CDR1 is MNHNS and CDR2 is SASEGT in the germline V gene. V was clipped by 2 bases and J by 5 bases, with 10 bases between them. CDR3 coding DNA: TGTGCCAGCAGTGAACCGGGGAGGGATAATTCACCCCTCCACTTT. It is translated as CASSEPGRDNSPLHF.

This chain uses TRBV6-5 with TRBJ1-1, with D possibly being TRBD1 (6 bases). This CDR3 comprises 15 residues. V was clipped by 4 bases and J by 1 base, with 13 bases between them. Germline CDR1 is MNHEY and CDR2 is SVGAGI. The CDR3 loop is CASSLARTANTEAFF. Written as DNA, the CDR3 is TGTGCCAGCAGTTTGGCCCGGACAGCGAACACTGAAGCTTTCTTT.

The rearrangement links TRBV10-3 to TRBJ2-3; D possibly corresponds to TRBD2 (6 bases). V was cut by 5 bases and J by 0 bases, with 12 bases left in between. The germline V gene has CDR1 ENHRY and CDR2 SYGVKD. This CDR3 comprises 15 residues. The CDR3 DNA reads TGTGCCATCAGTCAGCGGGCAGCTAGCACAGATACGCAGTATTTT. Encoded protein: CAISQRAASTDTQYF.

J is TRBJ1-2 and V is TRBV19; D gene ambiguous. The germline CDR1 and CDR2 sequences are LNHDA and SQIVND (reference sequence). Trimming stripped 4 bases from V and 8 bases from J, with 20 bases between. The CDR3 contains 15 residues. CDR3 protein: CASSTGLSGTVGYTF. CDR3 DNA: TGTGCCAGTAGTACCGGACTCAGCGGAACAGTAGGCTACACCTTC.

The CDR3: CASRTGSGNTIYF. The CDR3 DNA is TGTGCCAGCAGGACAGGGTCTGGAAACACCATATATTTT. This rearrangement joins TRBV2 to TRBJ1-3; 7 positions match TRBD1. In germline, CDR1 is SNHLY, CDR2 FYNNEI. The CDR3 sequence is 13 residues long. V shed 6 bases and J 1 base; nucleotides not matched to a gene: 0. Together with reference TRBV2 and TRBJ1-3, the CDR3 gives the full variable domain: EPEVTQTPSHQVTQMGQEVILRCVPISNHLYFYWYRQILGQKVEFLVSFYNNEISEKSEIFDDQFSVERPDGSNFTLKIRSTKLEDSAMYFCASRTGSGNTIYFGEGSWLTVV.